This T cell receptor (beta chain) was obtained from a study of blood T cell repertoires in COVID-19 (dated by TCRdb to 2020 to 2022). Some background on the complete study: The collaborator samples originated in the United States, Italy and Spain and spanned the acute and convalescent phases of COVID-19. Subjects who had been exposed to COVID-19, were actively infected with it, or had recovered from it provided the deeply sampled blood TCRbeta repertoires that made up the dataset. Nearly every sample came with metadata listing a de-identified subject ID, COVID-19 status, age in years and sex. Samples came from the ongoing ImmuneRACE study (first 160 participants) plus 1,254 subjects from 6 global collaborators. The repertoires were released in a freely available public database intended as a resource for research on the immune response to SARS-CoV-2. The prospective study material was composed of cDNA or gDNA derived from T cells, B-cell-depleted T cells, or PBMCs. Where available, HLA class I and class II types were taken from metadata supplied by the sample provider and were not determined by assay-based typing.

TCRbeta CDR3 regions were amplified from genomic DNA by means of the immunoSEQ Assay, a bias-controlled multiplex PCR. The source study handled its data this way. Nucleated cell counts per sample were estimated from amplification of reference gene primers within the assay. To quantify the absolute abundance of each unique TCRbeta CDR3 rearrangement, sequence reads were collapsed and filtered. For each sample, productive Simpson clonality was calculated as the square root of Simpson's diversity index over productive rearrangements. In its TCRdb copy, this immuneACCESS table keeps in-frame sequences only and misses some clones. Where compared with another copy, unresolved V genes explain less than half of these, and the others have no known cause. V and J calls plus clone size are reproduced from that table; the DNA served to infer D and trimming. The sample table lists about 240,000 clones, roughly 76% of them with a count of one. The ten largest clones represent roughly 8% of the sample.

One collaborating source in Seattle enrolled patients while the patients were actively infected and followed the patients over time throughout the course of disease. The collaborating institutions used their own protocols to collect whole blood in K2EDTA tubes. Collaborator samples were shipped for TCRbeta analysis as frozen whole blood, isolated PBMCs, or DNA extracted from either sample type. The germline V gene yields MNHEY for CDR1 and SVGEGT for CDR2. The CDR3 has 15 amino acids, counting the end cysteine and phenylalanine. Only the CDR3 portion is preserved as DNA: 45 bases, with reading frame beginning at the first base. V loses 3 bases at its end and J loses 5 bases; junction bases beyond the gene matches: 6. What the authors observed across the whole study: Clinical and demographic metadata were provided uncurated, with the amount varying by source and participant.

Turning to this clone: Its antigen is not yet known. No much larger clone is present one base from it, and per-base qualities are unavailable.

This chain joins TRBV6-2 or TRBV6-3 to TRBJ2-7, with 11 middle bases fitting TRBD1. This clonotype was sampled from a woman at least 80 years old with COVID-19, enrolled during active disease. The sequenced material came from peripheral blood. The DNA is TGTGCCAGCAGTTATTTTGGGACAGGGGGTGACGAGCAGTACTTC. Its product reads: CASSYFGTGGDEQYF.